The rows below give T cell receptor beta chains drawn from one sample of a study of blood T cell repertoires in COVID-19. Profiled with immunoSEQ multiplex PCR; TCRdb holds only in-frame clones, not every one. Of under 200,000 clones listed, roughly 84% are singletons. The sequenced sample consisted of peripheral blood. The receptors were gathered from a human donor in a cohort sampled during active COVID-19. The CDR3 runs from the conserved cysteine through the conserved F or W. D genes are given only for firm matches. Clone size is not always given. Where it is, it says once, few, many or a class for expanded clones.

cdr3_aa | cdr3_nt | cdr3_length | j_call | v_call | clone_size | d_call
CASSESEAGGRQYF | TGCGCCAGCAGTGAGTCGGAAGCGGGAGGACGGCAGTACTTC | 14 | TRBJ2-7 | TRBV10-1 | few | TRBD2
CATSVTTGYGYTF | TGTGCCACCAGTGTTACGACAGGGTATGGCTACACCTTC | 13 | TRBJ1-2 | TRBV24-1 | - | TRBD1
CASSNRQGDRGYTF | TGTGCCAGTAGTAATAGACAGGGGGATCGGGGCTACACCTTC | 14 | TRBJ1-2 | TRBV19 | - | TRBD1
CASSWDSTGGNTIYF | TGTGCCAGCAGCTGGGACAGCACGGGGGGAAACACCATATATTTT | 15 | TRBJ1-3 | TRBV28 | once | TRBD1
CASSTGHSGNTIYF | TGTGCCAGCAGCACGGGTCACTCTGGAAACACCATATATTTT | 14 | TRBJ1-3 | TRBV5-4 | - | -
CASSLDHGGTDTQYF | TGCGCCAGCAGCTTGGACCACGGAGGCACAGATACGCAGTATTTT | 15 | TRBJ2-3 | TRBV5-1 | - | -
CASSLLSHTDTQYF | TGTGCCAGCAGCCTCCTGAGTCATACAGATACGCAGTATTTT | 14 | TRBJ2-3 | TRBV7-2 | - | -
CASSLAGAGGSGYTF | TGCGCCAGCAGCTTGGCGGGTGCAGGGGGCAGTGGCTACACCTTC | 15 | TRBJ1-2 | TRBV5-1 | - | TRBD1
CASSGDRAYGYTF | TGTGCCAGCAGTGGGGACAGAGCCTATGGCTACACCTTC | 13 | TRBJ1-2 | TRBV2 | - | TRBD1
CASSPVPGQGISNEQFF | TGTGCCAGCTCGCCGGTGCCGGGACAGGGCATTTCCAATGAGCAGTTCTTC | 17 | TRBJ2-1 | TRBV7-3 | - | TRBD1
CASSRTGGGNQPQHF | TGTGCCAGCTCGCGTACAGGGGGCGGCAATCAGCCCCAGCATTTT | 15 | TRBJ1-5 | TRBV18 | - | TRBD1
CASSPPTGLSYGYTF | TGTGCCAGCAGCCCTCCGACAGGCCTTTCCTATGGCTACACCTTC | 15 | TRBJ1-2 | TRBV7-2 | few | -
CSATTAYEQYF | TGCAGTGCCACTACGGCCTACGAGCAGTACTTC | 11 | TRBJ2-7 | TRBV20-1 | - | -
CASSPDRGSGNTIYF | TGTGCCAGCAGTCCGGACAGGGGCTCTGGAAACACCATATATTTT | 15 | TRBJ1-3 | TRBV3-1/TRBV3-2 | - | TRBD1
CASSIDPVSNQPQHF | TGTGCCAGTAGTATAGATCCAGTCAGCAATCAGCCCCAGCATTTT | 15 | TRBJ1-5 | TRBV19 | - | -
CASSYSAGYEQYF | TGTGCCAGCAGTTACTCGGCAGGCTACGAGCAGTACTTC | 13 | TRBJ2-7 | TRBV6-2/TRBV6-3 | once | -
CSATGTSGSVRVNEQFF | TGCAGCGCAACTGGGACTAGCGGGAGTGTTAGGGTGAATGAGCAGTTCTTC | 17 | TRBJ2-1 | TRBV29-1 | - | TRBD2
CASSLTDGVGLNEQFF | TGTGCCAGCAGCTTGACGGACGGGGTTGGGTTGAATGAGCAGTTCTTC | 16 | TRBJ2-1 | TRBV5-6 | - | -
CASSSLPTGGTGELFF | TGTGCCAGCAGCTCCCTCCCGACAGGGGGCACCGGGGAGCTGTTTTTT | 16 | TRBJ2-2 | TRBV7-2 | once | TRBD1
CASSSGTGLNEKLFF | TGTGCCAGCAGCTCCGGGACAGGCCTTAATGAAAAACTGTTTTTT | 15 | TRBJ1-4 | TRBV3-1/TRBV3-2 | - | TRBD1
CASSLGGVYSNQPQHF | TGTGCCAGCAGCTTGGGGGGGGTGTATAGCAATCAGCCCCAGCATTTT | 16 | TRBJ1-5 | TRBV5-5 | - | -
CASSNIQGTNEKLFF | TGTGCCAGTAGTAACATACAGGGAACTAATGAAAAACTGTTTTTT | 15 | TRBJ1-4 | TRBV19 | - | -
CASSLVSGGYNEQFF | TGTGCCAGCAGCTTGGTTAGCGGGGGTTACAATGAGCAGTTCTTC | 15 | TRBJ2-1 | TRBV7-8 | - | TRBD2
CASSLVETYEQYF | TGTGCCAGCAGCTTGGTAGAGACCTACGAGCAGTACTTC | 13 | TRBJ2-7 | TRBV5-8 | once | -
CASSLGRDLRDTQYF | TGTGCCAGCAGCTTAGGGCGGGACTTGAGAGATACGCAGTATTTT | 15 | TRBJ2-3 | TRBV11-2 | - | -
CASSGSGASYEQYF | TGTGCCAGCAGTGGTAGCGGGGCGTCCTACGAGCAGTACTTC | 14 | TRBJ2-7 | TRBV6-2/TRBV6-3 | - | TRBD2
CSARQVMNTEAFF | TGCAGCGCCCGACAGGTTATGAACACTGAAGCTTTCTTT | 13 | TRBJ1-1 | TRBV29-1 | - | -
CASSLDLGQQYEQYF | TGTGCCAGCAGCTTAGACCTCGGACAGCAATACGAGCAGTACTTC | 15 | TRBJ2-7 | TRBV7-6 | - | -
CASSQEGARKNEQFF | TGTGCCAGCAGCCAAGAGGGGGCCAGAAAAAATGAGCAGTTCTTC | 15 | TRBJ2-1 | TRBV3-1/TRBV3-2 | - | -
CASSPYAAGGQYEQYF | TGTGCCAGCTCACCATATGCAGCGGGGGGGCAATACGAGCAGTACTTC | 16 | TRBJ2-7 | TRBV18 | - | TRBD2
CASSLRGLGGSYEQYF | TGTGCCAGCAGTTTAAGGGGCTTGGGGGGCTCCTACGAGCAGTACTTC | 16 | TRBJ2-7 | TRBV27 | - | -
CASSLELGRNEKLFF | TGTGCCAGCAGCTTAGAACTGGGGAGAAATGAAAAACTGTTTTTT | 15 | TRBJ1-4 | TRBV7-2 | - | -
CASLKRYEQYF | TGTGCCAGCCTTAAGCGGTACGAGCAGTACTTC | 11 | TRBJ2-7 | TRBV5-4 | - | -
CATSDFEGTQYF | TGTGCCACCAGTGACTTCGAGGGCACCCAGTACTTC | 12 | TRBJ2-5 | TRBV24-1 | - | -
CASSYRGYEQYF | TGTGCCAGCAGTTACCGAGGGTACGAGCAGTACTTC | 12 | TRBJ2-7 | TRBV6-5 | - | -
CASSTPPGGGETQYF | TGTGCCAGCAGCACTCCCCCAGGGGGCGGAGAGACCCAGTACTTC | 15 | TRBJ2-5 | TRBV9 | once | TRBD1
CASSQEASSGNTIYF | TGTGCCAGCAGCCAAGAGGCCAGCTCTGGAAACACCATATATTTT | 15 | TRBJ1-3 | TRBV3-1/TRBV3-2 | - | -
CSAAGLIDSGNTIYF | TGCAGCGCCGCGGGCCTCATCGACTCTGGAAACACCATATATTTT | 15 | TRBJ1-3 | TRBV29-1 | - | -
CASSPTGRQPQHF | TGTGCCAGTAGTCCGACAGGGAGGCAGCCCCAGCATTTT | 13 | TRBJ1-5 | TRBV19 | - | TRBD1
CASSLGGAGTSYEQYF | TGTGCCAGCAGTTTGGGGGGGGCAGGGACCTCCTACGAGCAGTACTTC | 16 | TRBJ2-7 | TRBV27 | - | -
CASSFATTTSYEQYF | TGTGCCAGCAGCTTCGCCACTACGACCTCCTACGAGCAGTACTTC | 15 | TRBJ2-7 | TRBV5-6 | - | -
CAIQRGDDYGYTF | TGTGCCATCCAGCGGGGGGATGACTATGGCTACACCTTC | 13 | TRBJ1-2 | TRBV10-3 | - | -
CASSSWTGMSYEQYF | TGTGCCAGCAGTTCATGGACAGGAATGAGCTACGAGCAGTACTTC | 15 | TRBJ2-7 | TRBV27 | - | TRBD1
CASSQAGLAGEGEQFF | TGCGCCAGCAGCCAAGCCGGACTAGCGGGGGAGGGTGAGCAGTTCTTC | 16 | TRBJ2-1 | TRBV4-1 | - | TRBD2
CATSRTDTQYF | TGTGCCACCTCTCGCACAGATACGCAGTATTTT | 11 | TRBJ2-3 | TRBV11-2 | - | -
CASSFAATNEKLFF | TGTGCCAGCAGCTTCGCGGCAACTAATGAAAAACTGTTTTTT | 14 | TRBJ1-4 | TRBV7-9 | few | -
CASSPPSQGEVKLFF | TGTGCCAGCTCACCACCGAGTCAGGGGGAGGTAAAACTGTTTTTT | 15 | TRBJ1-4 | TRBV18 | - | TRBD1
CASSLGSGWNEQYF | TGTGCCAGCAGCTTGGGTAGCGGGTGGAACGAGCAGTACTTC | 14 | TRBJ2-7 | TRBV7-2 | - | TRBD2
CASSLRTGVNQPQHF | TGTGCCAGCAGTCTACGGACAGGAGTCAATCAGCCCCAGCATTTT | 15 | TRBJ1-5 | TRBV28 | - | TRBD1
CASRPAGSSYEQYF | TGTGCCAGCAGGCCTGCGGGAAGCTCCTACGAGCAGTACTTC | 14 | TRBJ2-7 | TRBV27 | - | -
CASRDRWNTEAFF | TGCGCCAGCAGGGACAGATGGAACACTGAAGCTTTCTTT | 13 | TRBJ1-1 | TRBV10-2 | - | -
CSASLTGVNYGYTF | TGCAGTGCTAGTCTAACGGGGGTAAACTATGGCTACACCTTC | 14 | TRBJ1-2 | TRBV20-1 | - | -
CASSPPGRSTLSNQPQHF | TGTGCCAGCTCACCACCGGGCAGATCAACGCTTAGCAATCAGCCCCAGCATTTT | 18 | TRBJ1-5 | TRBV18 | - | -
CASSRLDRVQETQYF | TGTGCCAGCAGTCGGCTAGACAGGGTTCAAGAGACCCAGTACTTC | 15 | TRBJ2-5 | TRBV25-1 | - | TRBD1
CASSWSGVSSYNEQFF | TGTGCCAGCAGTTGGAGCGGGGTAAGCTCCTACAATGAGCAGTTCTTC | 16 | TRBJ2-1 | TRBV27 | - | TRBD2